This T cell receptor beta chain was identified during a study of T cells in Graves' hyperthyroidism and ophthalmopathy. Diagnoses were made from clinical symptoms, serum measures (thyroxine and TRAb), thyroid ultrasound and orbital computed tomography. Broader study findings: The authors' 13 V-J model separated ophthalmopathy from stable hyperthyroidism. Prediction of ophthalmopathy progression came a median roughly 6.4 months pre-onset. Most clonotypes expanded in the thyroid (above 0.001) were also present in blood.

RNA transcripts were the template for amplifying TCR beta CDR3 regions. HTBI primers were employed in a first-round RT-PCR of the TCR CDR3. Each CDR3 protein is one row after TCRdb ran MiXCR on the multiplex PCR reads. This sample has 600,000 or so distinct CDR3 sequences, with 35% to 55% found just once. Points on this clonotype: Its antigen is not identified.

V shed 2 bases, J shed 6 bases, and the junction held 7 bases outside the gene matches. Germline V lookup: CDR1 SGHDN, CDR2 FVKESK. This CDR3 region has 16 residues. The origin of this receptor is a young woman with Graves' hyperthyroidism. The rearrangement links TRBV14 to TRBJ1-6; 7 nucleotides align to TRBD1. Sequencing was done on a sample of peripheral blood or thyroid tissue (not recorded which). The CDR3, as DNA: TGTGCCAGCAGCCAAATCGGGACAGTTTTTAATTCACCCCTCCACTTT. It translates to CASSQIGTVFNSPLHF.